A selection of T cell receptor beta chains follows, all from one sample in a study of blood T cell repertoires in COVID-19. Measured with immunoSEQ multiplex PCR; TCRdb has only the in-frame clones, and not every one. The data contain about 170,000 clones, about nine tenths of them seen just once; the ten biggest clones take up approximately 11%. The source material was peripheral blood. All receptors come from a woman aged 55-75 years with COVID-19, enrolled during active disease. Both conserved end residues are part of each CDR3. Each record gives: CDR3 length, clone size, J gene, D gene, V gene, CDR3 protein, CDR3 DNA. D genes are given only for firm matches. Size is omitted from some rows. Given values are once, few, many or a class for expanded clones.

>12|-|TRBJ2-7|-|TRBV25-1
CAISKTGYEQYF
TGTGCCATATCTAAGACAGGCTACGAGCAGTACTTC
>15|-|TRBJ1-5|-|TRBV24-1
CATSMSGHLNQPQHF
TGTGCCACCAGTATGTCGGGACATCTCAATCAGCCCCAGCATTTT
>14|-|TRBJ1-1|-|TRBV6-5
CASNRTPRYGEAFF
TGTGCCAGCAACCGGACACCCCGTTACGGTGAAGCTTTCTTT
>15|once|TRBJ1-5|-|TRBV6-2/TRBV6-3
CASSYFRTPYQPQHF
TGTGCCAGCAGTTACTTCAGGACACCTTATCAGCCCCAGCATTTT
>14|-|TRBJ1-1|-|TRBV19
CASSPDRFGTEAFF
TGTGCCAGTAGCCCCGACAGATTCGGCACTGAAGCTTTCTTT
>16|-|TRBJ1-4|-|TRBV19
CASSPSGEFANEKLFF
TGTGCCAGTAGTCCGAGTGGAGAGTTCGCTAATGAAAAACTGTTTTTT
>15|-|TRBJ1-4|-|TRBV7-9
CASSRSGTPNEKLFF
TGTGCCAGCAGCCGATCCGGGACACCGAATGAAAAACTGTTTTTT
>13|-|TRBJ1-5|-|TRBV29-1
CSVEYRYGQPQHF
TGCAGCGTTGAATACAGGTACGGTCAGCCCCAGCATTTT
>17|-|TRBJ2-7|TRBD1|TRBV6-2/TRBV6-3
CASSSLGAGGSIYEQYF
TGTGCCAGCAGCTCGCTCGGGGCAGGGGGCAGTATCTACGAGCAGTACTTC
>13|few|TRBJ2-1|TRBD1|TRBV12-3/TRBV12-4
CASTPLQGAEQFF
TGTGCCAGCACCCCCCTCCAGGGGGCTGAGCAGTTCTTC
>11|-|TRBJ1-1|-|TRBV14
CASSASHGAFF
TGTGCCAGCAGCGCCTCTCACGGAGCTTTCTTT
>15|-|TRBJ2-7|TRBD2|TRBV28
CASSRLGLANYEQYF
TGTGCCAGCAGTAGACTCGGACTAGCCAACTACGAGCAGTACTTC
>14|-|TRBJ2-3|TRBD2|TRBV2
CASRTSGSTDTQYF
TGTGCCAGCAGGACTAGCGGTAGCACAGATACGCAGTATTTT
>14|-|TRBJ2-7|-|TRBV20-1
CSASLVIAAYEQYF
TGCAGTGCTAGTCTAGTTATAGCAGCCTACGAGCAGTACTTC
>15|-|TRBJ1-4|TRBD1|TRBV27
CASRRFGTGDEKLFF
TGTGCCAGCAGACGATTCGGGACAGGGGACGAAAAACTGTTTTTT
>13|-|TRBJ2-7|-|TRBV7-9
CASSLAQGFGQYF
TGTGCCAGCAGCTTAGCGCAGGGGTTCGGGCAGTACTTC
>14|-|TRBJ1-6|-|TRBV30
CAWGQGKENSPLHF
TGTGCCTGGGGGCAGGGAAAAGAGAATTCACCCCTCCACTTT
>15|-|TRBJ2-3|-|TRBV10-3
CAISSGLSERGEQYF
TGTGCCATCAGTTCTGGACTATCTGAACGAGGTGAGCAGTATTTT
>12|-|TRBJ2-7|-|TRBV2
CASSPQEYEQYF
TGTGCCAGCAGTCCCCAGGAATACGAGCAGTACTTC
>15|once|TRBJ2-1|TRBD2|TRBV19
CASSIQGSGGNEQFF
TGTGCCAGTAGTATACAGGGTAGCGGGGGGAATGAGCAGTTCTTC
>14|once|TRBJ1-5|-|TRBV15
CATSRGGPFQPQHF
TGTGCCACCAGCAGAGGCGGGCCGTTTCAGCCCCAGCATTTT
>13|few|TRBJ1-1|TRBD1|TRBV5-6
CASSPTGYGEAFF
TGTGCCAGCAGCCCGACAGGGTATGGTGAAGCTTTCTTT
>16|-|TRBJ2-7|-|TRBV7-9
CASSSQPGGSPYEQYF
TGTGCCAGCAGCTCTCAGCCTGGAGGGAGTCCGTACGAGCAGTACTTC
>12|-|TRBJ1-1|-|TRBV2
CASSLRDNEAFF
TGTGCCAGCAGCCTTCGGGACAATGAAGCTTTCTTT
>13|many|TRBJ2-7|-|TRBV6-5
CASSYFQGGEQYF
TGTGCCAGCAGTTACTTCCAGGGAGGCGAGCAGTACTTC
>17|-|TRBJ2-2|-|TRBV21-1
CASSPKLGTGNTGELFF
TGTGCCAGCAGCCCGAAACTTGGAACAGGGAACACCGGGGAGCTGTTTTTT
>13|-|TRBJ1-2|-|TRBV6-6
CASSYGGIYGYTF
TGTGCCAGCAGTTACGGGGGGATCTATGGCTACACCTTC
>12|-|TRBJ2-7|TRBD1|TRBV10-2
CASTTGDHEQYF
TGCGCCAGCACCACAGGGGACCACGAGCAGTACTTC
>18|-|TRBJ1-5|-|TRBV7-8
CASSLVGPQGYGNQPQHF
TGTGCCAGCAGCTTAGTGGGTCCGCAGGGGTACGGCAATCAGCCCCAGCATTTT
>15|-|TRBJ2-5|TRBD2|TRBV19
CASRTLAGGSETQYF
TGTGCCAGTAGGACCTTAGCGGGAGGGTCAGAGACCCAGTACTTC
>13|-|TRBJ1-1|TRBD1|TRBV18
CASSATGDTEAFF
TGTGCCAGCTCAGCGACAGGGGACACTGAAGCTTTCTTT
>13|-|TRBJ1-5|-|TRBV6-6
CASNWDTNQPQHF
TGTGCCAGCAACTGGGACACAAATCAGCCCCAGCATTTT
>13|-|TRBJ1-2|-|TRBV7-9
CASSPTGRDGYTF
TGTGCCAGCAGCCCCACAGGGCGAGATGGCTACACCTTC
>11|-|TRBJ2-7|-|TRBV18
CASSRGVEQYF
TGTGCCAGCTCACGCGGAGTCGAGCAGTACTTC
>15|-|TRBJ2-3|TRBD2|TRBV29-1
CSVSISGKSTDTQYF
TGCAGCGTTAGTATCAGCGGGAAAAGCACAGATACGCAGTATTTT
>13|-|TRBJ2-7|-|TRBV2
CASNPLFSVEQYF
TGTGCCAGCAACCCCCTCTTTAGCGTCGAGCAGTACTTC
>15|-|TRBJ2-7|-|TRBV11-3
CASSLAGQGTYEQYF
TGTGCCAGCAGCTTAGCTGGGCAGGGGACATACGAGCAGTACTTC
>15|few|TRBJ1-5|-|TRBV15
CATSREGYSNQPQHF
TGTGCCACCAGCAGAGAGGGCTATAGCAATCAGCCCCAGCATTTT
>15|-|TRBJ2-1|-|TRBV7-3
CASSITSSSDNEQFF
TGTGCCAGCAGCATAACTAGCTCCAGCGACAATGAGCAGTTCTTC
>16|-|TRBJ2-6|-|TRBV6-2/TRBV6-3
CASSVRLPSGANVLTF
TGTGCCAGCAGCGTCAGACTACCTTCTGGGGCCAACGTCCTGACTTTC
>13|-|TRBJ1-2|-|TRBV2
CASSEDLGGGYTF
TGTGCCAGCAGTGAAGACTTAGGGGGTGGCTACACCTTC
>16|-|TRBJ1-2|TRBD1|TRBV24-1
CATSDSRQGANYGYTF
TGTGCCACCAGTGACAGCCGACAGGGAGCTAACTATGGCTACACCTTC
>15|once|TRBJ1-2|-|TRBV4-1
CASSHVDRVDYGYTF
TGCGCCAGCAGCCACGTAGACCGGGTCGACTATGGCTACACCTTC
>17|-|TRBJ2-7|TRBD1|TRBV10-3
CAISESTPGQGRNEQYF
TGTGCCATCAGTGAGTCGACACCCGGACAGGGGCGCAACGAGCAGTACTTC
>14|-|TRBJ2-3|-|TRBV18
CASSHRLATDTQYF
TGTGCCAGCTCACACCGGCTAGCGACAGATACGCAGTATTTT
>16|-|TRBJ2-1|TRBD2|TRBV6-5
CASSYRTSGRAYEQFF
TGTGCCAGCAGTTATCGGACTAGCGGGAGGGCCTATGAGCAGTTCTTC
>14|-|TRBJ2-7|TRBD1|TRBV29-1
CSARPGQGTYEQYF
TGCAGCGCGAGACCGGGACAGGGGACCTACGAGCAGTACTTC
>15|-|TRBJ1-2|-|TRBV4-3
CASSQSPGGDWGYTF
TGCGCCAGCAGCCAATCCCCCGGGGGGGATTGGGGCTACACCTTC
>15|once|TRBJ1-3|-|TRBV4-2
CASSQDRGGGNTIYF
TGTGCCAGCAGCCAAGATAGGGGCGGTGGAAACACCATATATTTT